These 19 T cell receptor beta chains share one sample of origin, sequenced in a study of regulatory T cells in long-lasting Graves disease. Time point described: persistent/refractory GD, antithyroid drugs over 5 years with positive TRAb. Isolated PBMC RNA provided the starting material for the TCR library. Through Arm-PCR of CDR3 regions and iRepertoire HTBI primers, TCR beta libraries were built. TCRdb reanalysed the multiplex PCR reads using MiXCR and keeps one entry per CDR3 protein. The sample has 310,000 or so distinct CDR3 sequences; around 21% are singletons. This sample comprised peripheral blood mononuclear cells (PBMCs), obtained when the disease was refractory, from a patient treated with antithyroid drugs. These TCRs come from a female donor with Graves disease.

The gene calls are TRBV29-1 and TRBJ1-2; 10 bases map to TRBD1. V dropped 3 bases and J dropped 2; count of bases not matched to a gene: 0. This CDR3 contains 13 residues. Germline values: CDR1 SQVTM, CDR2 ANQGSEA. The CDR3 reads CSVEGQGNYGYTF. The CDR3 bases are TGCAGCGTTGAGGGACAGGGGAACTATGGCTACACCTTC.

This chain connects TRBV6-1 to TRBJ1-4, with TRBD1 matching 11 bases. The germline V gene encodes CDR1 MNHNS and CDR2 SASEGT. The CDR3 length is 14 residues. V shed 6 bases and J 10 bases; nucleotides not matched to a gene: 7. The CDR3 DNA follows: TGTGCCAGCAGCCCGGACAGGGGGCTCGCAAAACTGTTTTTT. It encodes CASSPDRGLAKLFF.

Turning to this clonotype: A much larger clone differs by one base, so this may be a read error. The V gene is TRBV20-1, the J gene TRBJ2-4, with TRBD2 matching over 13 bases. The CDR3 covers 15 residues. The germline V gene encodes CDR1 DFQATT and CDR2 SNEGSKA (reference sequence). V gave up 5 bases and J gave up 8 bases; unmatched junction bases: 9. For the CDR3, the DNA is TGCAGTGCTCCCGGACTAGCGGGAGCGAGATACATTCAGTACTTC. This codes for CSAPGLAGARYIQYF.

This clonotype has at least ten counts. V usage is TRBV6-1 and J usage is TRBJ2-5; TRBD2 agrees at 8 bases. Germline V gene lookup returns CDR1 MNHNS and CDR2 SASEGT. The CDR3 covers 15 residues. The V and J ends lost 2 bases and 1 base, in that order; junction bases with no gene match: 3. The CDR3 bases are TGTGCCAGCAGTGAACTAGCGGGTTTCCAAGAGACCCAGTACTTC. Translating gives CASSELAGFQETQYF.

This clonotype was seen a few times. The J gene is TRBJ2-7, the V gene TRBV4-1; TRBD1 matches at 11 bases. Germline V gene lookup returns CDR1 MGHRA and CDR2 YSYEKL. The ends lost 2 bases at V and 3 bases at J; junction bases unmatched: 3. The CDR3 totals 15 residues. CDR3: CASSQRTGGLYEQYF. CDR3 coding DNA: TGCGCCAGCAGCCAAAGGACAGGGGGCCTCTACGAGCAGTACTTC.

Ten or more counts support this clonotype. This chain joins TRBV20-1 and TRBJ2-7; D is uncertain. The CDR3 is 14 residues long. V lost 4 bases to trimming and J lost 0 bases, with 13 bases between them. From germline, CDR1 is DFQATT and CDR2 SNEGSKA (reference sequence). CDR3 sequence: CSAKEVLSSYEQYF. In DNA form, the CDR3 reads TGCAGTGCTAAAGAAGTACTAAGCTCCTACGAGCAGTACTTC.

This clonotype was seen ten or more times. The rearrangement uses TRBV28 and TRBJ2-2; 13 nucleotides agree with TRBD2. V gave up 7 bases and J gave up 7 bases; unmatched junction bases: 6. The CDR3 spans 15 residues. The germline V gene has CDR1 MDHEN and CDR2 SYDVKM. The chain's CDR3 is CASNGLAGVYGELFF. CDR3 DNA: TGTGCCAGCAACGGACTAGCGGGAGTATACGGGGAGCTGTTTTTT.

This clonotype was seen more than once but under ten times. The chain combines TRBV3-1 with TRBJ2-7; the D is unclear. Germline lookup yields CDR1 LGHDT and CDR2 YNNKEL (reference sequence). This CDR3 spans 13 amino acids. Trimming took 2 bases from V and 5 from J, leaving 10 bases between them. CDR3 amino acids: CASSQRGQDEQYF. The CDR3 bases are TGTGCCAGCAGCCAAAGAGGCCAGGACGAGCAGTACTTC.

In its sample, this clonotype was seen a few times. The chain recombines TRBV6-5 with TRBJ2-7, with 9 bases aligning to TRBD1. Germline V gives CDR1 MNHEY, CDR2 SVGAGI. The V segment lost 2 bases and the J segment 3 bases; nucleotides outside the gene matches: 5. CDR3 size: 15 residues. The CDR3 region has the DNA TGTGCCAGCAGTTACGCCGGGACAGGGCTCTACGAGCAGTACTTC. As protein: CASSYAGTGLYEQYF.

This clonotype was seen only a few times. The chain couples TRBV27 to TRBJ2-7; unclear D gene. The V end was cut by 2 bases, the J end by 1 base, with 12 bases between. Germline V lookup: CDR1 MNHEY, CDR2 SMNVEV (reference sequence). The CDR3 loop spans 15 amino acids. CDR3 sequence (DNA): TGTGCCAGCAGTTTACGGGCATCCAGTTCCTACGAGCAGTACTTC. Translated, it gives CASSLRASSSYEQYF.

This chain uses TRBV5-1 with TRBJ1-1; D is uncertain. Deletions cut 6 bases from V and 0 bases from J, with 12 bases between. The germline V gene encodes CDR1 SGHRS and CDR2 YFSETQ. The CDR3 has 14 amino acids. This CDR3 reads CASTLIDMNTEAFF. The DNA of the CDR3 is TGCGCCAGCACCCTCATAGACATGAACACTGAAGCTTTCTTT.

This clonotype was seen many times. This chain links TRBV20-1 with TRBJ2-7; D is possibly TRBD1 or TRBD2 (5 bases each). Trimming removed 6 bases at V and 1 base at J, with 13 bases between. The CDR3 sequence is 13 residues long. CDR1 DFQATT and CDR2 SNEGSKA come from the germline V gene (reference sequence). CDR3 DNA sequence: TGCAGTGCGAACCCCAGGGAGTCCTACGAGCAGTACTTC. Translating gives CSANPRESYEQYF.

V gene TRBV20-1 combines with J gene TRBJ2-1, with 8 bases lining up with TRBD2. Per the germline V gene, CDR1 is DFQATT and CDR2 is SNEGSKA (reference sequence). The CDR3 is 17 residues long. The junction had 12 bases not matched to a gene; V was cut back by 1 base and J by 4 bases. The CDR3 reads CSARGVPSGRTYNEQFF. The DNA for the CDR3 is TGCAGTGCTAGAGGGGTCCCCAGCGGGAGAACTTACAATGAGCAGTTCTTC.

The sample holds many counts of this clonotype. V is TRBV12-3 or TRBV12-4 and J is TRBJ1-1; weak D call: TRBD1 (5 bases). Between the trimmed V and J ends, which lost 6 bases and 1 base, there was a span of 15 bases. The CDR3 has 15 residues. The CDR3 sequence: CASSAWGGRNTEAFF. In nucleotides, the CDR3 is TGTGCCAGCAGCGCTTGGGGGGGGAGGAACACTGAAGCTTTCTTT.

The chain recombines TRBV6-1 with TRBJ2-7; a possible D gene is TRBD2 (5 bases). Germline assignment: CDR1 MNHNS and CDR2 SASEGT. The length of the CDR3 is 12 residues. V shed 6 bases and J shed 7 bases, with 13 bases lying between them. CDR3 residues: CASSFPREEQYF. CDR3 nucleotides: TGTGCCAGCAGCTTCCCCCGGGAAGAGCAGTACTTC.

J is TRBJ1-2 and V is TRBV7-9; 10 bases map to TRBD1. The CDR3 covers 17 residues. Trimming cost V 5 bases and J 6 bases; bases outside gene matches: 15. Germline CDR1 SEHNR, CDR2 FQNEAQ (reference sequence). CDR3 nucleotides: TGTGCCAGCAGCCAAAACCTATACGGGACAGGGGTTGATGGCTACACCTTC. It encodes CASSQNLYGTGVDGYTF.

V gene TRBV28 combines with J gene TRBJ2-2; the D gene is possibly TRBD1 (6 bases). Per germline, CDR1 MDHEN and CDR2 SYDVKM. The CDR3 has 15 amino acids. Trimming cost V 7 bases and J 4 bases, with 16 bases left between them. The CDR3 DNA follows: TGTGCCAGCATCCAGGACAGCCACCCCACCGGGGAGCTGTTTTTT. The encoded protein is CASIQDSHPTGELFF.

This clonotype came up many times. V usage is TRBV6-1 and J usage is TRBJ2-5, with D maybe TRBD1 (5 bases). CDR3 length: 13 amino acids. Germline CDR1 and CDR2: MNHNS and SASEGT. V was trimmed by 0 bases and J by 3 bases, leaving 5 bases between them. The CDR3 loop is CASSEAGEETQYF. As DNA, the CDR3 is TGTGCCAGCAGTGAAGCAGGGGAAGAGACCCAGTACTTC.

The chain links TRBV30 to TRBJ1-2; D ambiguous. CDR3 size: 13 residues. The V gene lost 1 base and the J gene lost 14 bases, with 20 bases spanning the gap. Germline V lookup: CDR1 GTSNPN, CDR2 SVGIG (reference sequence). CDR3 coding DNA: TGTGCCTGGAGTGACACGGGCCCTATGTATTTTACCTTC. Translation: CAWSDTGPMYFTF.